Listed here are 23 T cell receptor beta chains from one sample, sequenced in a study of metastatic and nonmetastatic thyroid tumors. TCRdb re-clonotyped the PCR reads through MiXCR. The sample records under 30,000 clones, over 15% being singletons. Among the patients, none had received any treatment before thyroid surgery. Sequencing was carried out using blood. These receptors were taken from a male donor with papillary thyroid cancer or a benign thyroid nodule (not recorded which). Some clones in this sample may be carry-over from other donors' samples.

The table lists this clone with many counts. The chain is built from TRBV5-6 and TRBJ2-5; D possibly corresponds to TRBD1 (5 bases). Germline lookup yields CDR1 SGHDT and CDR2 YYEEEE. Trimming stripped 2 bases from V and 4 bases from J, with 9 bases between. CDR3 length equals 13 residues. As DNA, the CDR3 is TGTGCCAGCAGCTTAGGACAATCAGAGACCCAGTACTTC. It is translated as CASSLGQSETQYF.

This clone was seen more than once but under ten times. An end of the junction does not agree with germline; a read error may underlie this. The chain has TRBV28 and TRBJ1-1, with TRBD1 identical over 9 bases. The CDR3 loop spans 14 amino acids. Germline V gives CDR1 MDHEN, CDR2 SYDVKM. The CDR3, as DNA: TGTGCCAGCAGTCCTACAGGGGGCAGGGTTGAATCTTTCTTT. Its protein is CASSPTGGRVESFF.

This clone has ten or more counts. Just one base apart from a much larger clone, this may be a read error. The rearrangement uses TRBV6-1 and TRBJ1-1; D is undetermined. Germline CDR1 and CDR2: MNHNS and SASEGT. The length of the CDR3 is 15 residues. V lost 0 bases, J lost 7 bases, and 15 bases lay in between. CDR3 in DNA: TGTGCCAGCAGTGAAGCAGTACGGGGAGGTGGTGAAGCTTTCTTT. This codes for CASSEAVRGGGEAFF.

This clone was counted ten times or more. One end of the junction varies from germline; a read error may be responsible. The chain is built from TRBV6-5 and TRBJ2-1; TRBD2 might be the D (6 bases). The CDR3 loop spans 15 amino acids. CDR1 and CDR2 (germline): MNHEY, SVGAGI. For the CDR3, the DNA is TGTACCAGCAGTTACTACCCCGGGAGAGGTAATGAGCAGTTCTTC. Its protein is CTSSYYPGRGNEQFF.

This clone was counted ten times or more. Without the conserved terminal phenylalanine or tryptophan, this CDR3 likely stems from a read error. This chain connects TRBV14 to TRBJ1-1; the D gene is possibly TRBD1 (6 bases). CDR1 and CDR2 from the germline V gene are SGHDN and FVKESK. CDR3 length equals 13 residues. The V gene lost 2 bases and the J gene lost 8 bases, with 12 bases spanning the gap. The CDR3 DNA sequence: TGTGCCAGCAGCCAACTAGTCGGGACAGAAGCTTTCTAT. Translated: CASSQLVGTEAFY.

Details on this clone: One base away lies a much larger clone, so this may be a sequencing read error. Other nucleotide sequences in the sample specify the same CDR3. The chain has TRBV30 and TRBJ1-4; 7 nucleotides match TRBD1. This CDR3 has 15 residues. The trim removed 3 bases at V and 7 bases at J, leaving 11 bases unmatched. Germline assignment: CDR1 GTSNPN and CDR2 SVGIG (reference sequence). CDR3 in DNA: TGTGCCTGGAGCTTGTCGACAGGGTATGGTGAAAAACTGTTTTTT. Protein: CAWSLSTGYGEKLFF.

This clone was counted at least ten times. J is TRBJ2-3 and V is TRBV7-3; 9 bases match TRBD2. Germline loops: CDR1 SGHTA, CDR2 FQGTGA. The CDR3 length is 14 residues. Germline trimming cut 8 bases from V and 4 bases from J; bases unmatched to any gene: 7. The CDR3 loop reads CASGSGSISDTQYF. The CDR3 DNA reads as TGTGCCAGCGGTAGCGGGAGTATCTCAGATACGCAGTATTTT.

There are many counts of this clone. A read error may be the cause here, since a much bigger clone is one base away. V usage is TRBV6-6 and J usage is TRBJ2-2; TRBD2 matches at 8 bases. This CDR3 has 15 amino acids. CDR1 MNHNY and CDR2 SVGAGI come from the germline V gene (reference sequence). Unmatched junction bases numbered 3, after V lost 0 bases and J lost 6 bases. As DNA, the CDR3 is TGTGCCAGCAGTTACTCTCGGGGGGGCCCCGGGGAGCTGTTTTTT. The encoded protein is CASSYSRGGPGELFF.

There are many counts of this clone. This rearrangement joins TRBV19 to TRBJ1-6, with TRBD1 identical over 9 bases. The germline V gene encodes CDR1 LNHDA and CDR2 SQIVND (reference sequence). V dropped 4 bases and J dropped 12; count of bases not matched to a gene: 10. CDR3 length: 15 amino acids. In DNA, the CDR3 is TGTGCCAGTAGTACCCCCGGACAGGGGTCCGGACCCCTCCACTTT. The encoded protein is CASSTPGQGSGPLHF.

This clone came up many times. The rearrangement links TRBV27 to TRBJ2-3; 9 nucleotides agree with TRBD2. Germline V gives CDR1 MNHEY, CDR2 SMNVEV (reference sequence). The CDR3 has 15 residues. V gave up 8 bases and J gave up 4 bases; unmatched junction bases: 10. The CDR3 loop reads CASGIAGERPDTQYF. The CDR3 nucleotides read TGTGCCAGCGGCATAGCGGGAGAACGGCCAGATACGCAGTATTTT.

This clone was counted at least ten times. Being one base from a much bigger clone, this may be a read error. This is likely a read error, given that the CDR3 carries no conserved phenylalanine or tryptophan at its end. The chain is built from TRBV19 and TRBJ2-7; D is uncertain. The CDR3 loop spans 13 amino acids. Trimming stripped 3 bases from V and 3 bases from J, with 9 bases between. CDR1 and CDR2 from the germline V gene are LNHDA and SQIVND (reference sequence). The CDR3 DNA reads as TGTGCCAGTAGTATGGGCCTAAACTACGAGCAGTACCTC. Residues: CASSMGLNYEQYL.

CDR3 coding DNA: TGTGCCAGCAGCCAAGGAAATCTGGAGGCGGATACGCAGTATTTT. Protein product: CASSQGNLEADTQYF. The genes are TRBV4-2 and TRBJ2-3; a weak D match, TRBD2 (5 bases). The length of the CDR3 is 15 residues. Trimming took 1 base from V and 6 from J, leaving 14 bases between them. The germline gives CDR1 LGHNA, CDR2 YNFKEQ.

The table lists this clone with many counts. This sequence joins TRBV7-2 and TRBJ1-5, with TRBD1 as a possible D gene (5 bases). The CDR3 consists of 14 residues. V was pared by 7 bases and J by 7 bases, with 17 bases between. CDR1 and CDR2 from the germline V gene are SGHTA and FQGNSA. The CDR3 loop reads CASTQGEGYQPQHF. As DNA, the CDR3 is TGTGCCAGCACCCAAGGGGAGGGATACCAGCCCCAGCATTTT.

This clone was seen repeatedly, ten times or more. The CDR3 spells CASSLGGASGYTF. In DNA, the CDR3 is TGTGCCAGCAGCCTTGGGGGGGCGAGCGGCTACACCTTC. The chain uses TRBV7-9 and TRBJ1-2, with a tentative D call TRBD1 (6 bases). Germline assignment: CDR1 SEHNR and CDR2 FQNEAQ (reference sequence). Trimming left V 5 bases short and J 8 bases short, with 15 bases between. The CDR3 runs to 13 residues.

This clone has just one count. The CDR3, as DNA: TGTGCCAGCAGCGTAGCTGGGACGGGCTGGCGGGAGCAGTACTTC. Translation: CASSVAGTGWREQYF. J is TRBJ2-7 and V is TRBV9; D is tentatively TRBD1 or TRBD2 (5 bases each). The CDR3 runs to 15 residues. CDR1 and CDR2 from the germline V gene are SGDLS and YYNGEE. Trimming took off 0 bases at V and 7 bases at J, with 17 bases between the two ends.

This clone is medium-sized in the sample. This sequence joins TRBV7-3 and TRBJ2-7; D might be TRBD1 (6 bases). CDR1 is SGHTA and CDR2 is FQGTGA in the germline V gene. CDR3 length equals 14 residues. V was shortened by 5 bases and J by 0 bases, with 11 bases between the two germline ends. The CDR3 reads CASSPDRSSYEQYF. The CDR3 bases are TGTGCCAGCAGCCCTGACAGGAGCTCCTACGAGCAGTACTTC.

This clone was found many times. The chain combines TRBV20-1 with TRBJ1-4; D is ambiguous. Looked up from germline, CDR1 is DFQATT and CDR2 is SNEGSKA (reference sequence). Trimming pared 1 base from V and 7 bases from J, leaving 10 bases between. This CDR3 contains 13 residues. CDR3 sequence (DNA): TGCAGTGCTAGAGTATCTCTCGCTGAAAAACTGTTTTTT. This translates into CSARVSLAEKLFF.

This clone was recorded many times. One junction end does not reproduce the germline sequence, and a read error may be involved. This chain joins TRBV10-3 and TRBJ2-7, with 9 bases aligning to TRBD1. This CDR3 is 15 amino acids long. Germline V CDR1 and CDR2: ENHRY, SYGVKD. Here the CDR3 DNA reads TGTGCCATCATGGGACAGGGACCAGCCCCTACCTCGCAGGACTTC. It is translated as CAIMGQGPAPTSQDF.

This clone was counted at least ten times. This chain links TRBV6-1 with TRBJ1-2; tentative D call: TRBD1 (6 bases). The length of the CDR3 is 14 residues. Germline assignment: CDR1 MNHNS and CDR2 SASEGT. Trimming stripped 5 bases from V and 2 bases from J, with 12 bases between. This chain's CDR3 is CASSSYTGNYGYTF. CDR3 DNA sequence: TGTGCCAGCAGTTCCTACACAGGGAACTATGGCTACACCTTC.

This clone was detected ten times or more. The rearrangement links TRBV7-2 to TRBJ2-5; D unclear. Per germline, CDR1 SGHTA and CDR2 FQGNSA. The V gene lost 4 bases and the J gene lost 7 bases, with 10 bases spanning the gap. The CDR3 extends over 12 amino acids. CDR3 DNA sequence: TGTGCCAGCAGCTCCGGCTGGGGGACCCAGTACTTC. Its translation: CASSSGWGTQYF.

The chain has TRBV7-9 and TRBJ1-1; perhaps TRBD1 as D (6 bases). This CDR3 is built from 14 residues. V dropped 2 bases and J dropped 11 bases, with 18 bases sitting between them. CDR1 is SEHNR, CDR2 FQNEAQ, per germline (reference sequence). Written as DNA, the CDR3 is TGTGCCAGCAGCTTATCTACAGGGCCAGGGGAGGCTTTCTTT. This sequence encodes CASSLSTGPGEAFF.

This clone was seen ten or more times. This CDR3 reads CASSLLAGVNEQYF. The CDR3 DNA follows: TGTGCCAGCAGCTTGCTTGCGGGAGTTAACGAGCAGTACTTC. The chain uses TRBV5-4 and TRBJ2-7, with 7 positions matching TRBD2. The CDR3 runs to 14 residues. V lost 1 base to trimming and J lost 5 bases; unmatched junction nucleotides: 6. Germline CDR1 SGHNT, CDR2 YYREEE (reference sequence).

This chain connects TRBV20-1 to TRBJ2-3; D not resolved. The germline V gene has CDR1 DFQATT and CDR2 SNEGSKA (reference sequence). V dropped 0 bases and J dropped 9 bases, with 10 bases sitting between them. The CDR3 totals 12 residues. The CDR3 DNA reads TGCAGTGCTAGAGAGGATACCCAGACGCAGTATTTT. Translation gives CSAREDTQTQYF.